The clone carrying this T cell receptor (beta chain) showed up many times. The antigen is unknown. The observed sequence ends 3 residues before the CDR3 terminus, with the missing tail filled in from the germline J gene. The data were obtained in a study of T cell clonality in common variable immunodeficiency. Overall study results and limits: Links between repertoire features and CVID complications were heterogeneity-limited. The cause of increased CVID clonality remains unclear without subpopulation sequencing.

CDR3 length equals 16 residues. In germline, CDR1 is MNHEY, CDR2 SVGEGT. Unmatched junction bases numbered 10, after V lost 6 bases and J lost 1 base. Here immunoSEQ multiplex PCR was the method, and the copy in TCRdb shows in-frame clones only, minus some. The sample shows around 39,000 clones, no singletons; the ten largest hold approximately 1%. The V call is TRBV6-2 or TRBV6-3, the J call TRBJ1-1, with 8 bases identical to TRBD1. Specimen: peripheral blood mononuclear cells. The TCR sequence derives from a person aged 18 to 70 in good health. CDR3 in amino acids: CASSNEYGTGNTEAFF. The part of the CDR3 DNA that was read is TGTGCCAGCAGCAACGAATACGGGACAGGGAACACTGAA.